This T cell receptor beta chain was profiled in a study of T cell clonality in common variable immunodeficiency. This clone was seen many times. From the germline J gene comes the end of the CDR3, since the read stops 3 residues before it. Germline CDR1 is SGHVS and CDR2 is FNYEAQ. V lost 4 bases, J lost 2 bases, and 4 bases lay in between. The CDR3 spans 12 residues. Sequencing used immunoSEQ multiplex PCR; TCRdb keeps in-frame clones, though not all of them. The sample includes roughly 42,000 clones, none of them occurring once. The chain recombines TRBV7-6 with TRBJ2-3; D gene uncertain. This TCR was recovered from a person aged 18 to 70 in good health. The material sequenced was peripheral blood mononuclear cells. The part of the CDR3 DNA that was read is TGTGCCAGCAGCTCCCTCACAGATACG. The encoded protein is CASSSLTDT. The complete CDR3 sequence is CASSSLTDTQYF.